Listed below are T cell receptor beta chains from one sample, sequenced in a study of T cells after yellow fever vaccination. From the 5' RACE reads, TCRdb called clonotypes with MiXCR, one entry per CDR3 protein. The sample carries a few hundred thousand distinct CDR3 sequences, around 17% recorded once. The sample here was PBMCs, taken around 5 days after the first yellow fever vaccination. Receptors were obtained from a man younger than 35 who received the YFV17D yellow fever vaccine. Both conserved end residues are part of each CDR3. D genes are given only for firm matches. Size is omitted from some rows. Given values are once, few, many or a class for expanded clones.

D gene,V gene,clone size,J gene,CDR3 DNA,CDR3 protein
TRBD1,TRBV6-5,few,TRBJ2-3,TGTGCCAGCAGTTACAGACAGGGGGGTAGCACAGATACGCAGTATTTT,CASSYRQGGSTDTQYF
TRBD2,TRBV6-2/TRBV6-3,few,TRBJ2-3,TGTGCCAGCAGTTACGCGAGACTAGCGGGACCTAACACAGATACGCAGTATTTT,CASSYARLAGPNTDTQYF
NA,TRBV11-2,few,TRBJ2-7,TGTGCCAGCAGCTTAGGTTTCGGGGACTACGAGCAGTACTTC,CASSLGFGDYEQYF
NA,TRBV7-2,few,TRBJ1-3,TGTGCCACCGCAGGGAGGGTCAACCCTGGAAACACCATATATTTT,CATAGRVNPGNTIYF
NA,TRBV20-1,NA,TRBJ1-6,TGCAGTGCTAGAGATCGCCGAGGCTCCTATAATTCACCCCTCCACTTT,CSARDRRGSYNSPLHF
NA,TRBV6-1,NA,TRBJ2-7,TGTGCCAGCACCTCAAAGGTGAAGAACTACGAGCAGTACTTC,CASTSKVKNYEQYF
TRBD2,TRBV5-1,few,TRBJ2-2,TGCGCCAGCAGCTTGGAACGGGGGGGCCACACCGGGGAGCTGTTTTTT,CASSLERGGHTGELFF
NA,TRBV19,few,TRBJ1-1,TGTGCCAGTAGTGGAACAGGGTGGGTTCTCACTTCAAGGAACACTGAAGCTTTCTTT,CASSGTGWVLTSRNTEAFF
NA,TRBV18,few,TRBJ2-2,TGTGCCAGCTCACCACCCGTCGGGGGCCCCGGGGAGCTGTTTTTT,CASSPPVGGPGELFF
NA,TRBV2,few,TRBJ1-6,TGTGCCAGCAAGGCCCAGGGGTCGAGTTCACCCCTCCACTTT,CASKAQGSSSPLHF
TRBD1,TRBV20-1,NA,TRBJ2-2,TGCAGTGCTGTCGACAGGGTGTTAGACACCGGGGAGCTGTTTTTT,CSAVDRVLDTGELFF
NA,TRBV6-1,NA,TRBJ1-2,TGTGCCAGCAGTGAGGGCGCTCGCTTCTATGGCTACACCTTC,CASSEGARFYGYTF
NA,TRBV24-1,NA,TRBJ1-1,TGTGCCACCAGTGATTCGCGGGGAATGAACACTGAAGCTTTCTTT,CATSDSRGMNTEAFF
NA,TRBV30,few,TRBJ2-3,TGTGCCTGGAGCGGCTTGGATACGCAGTATTTT,CAWSGLDTQYF
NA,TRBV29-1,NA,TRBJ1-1,TGCAGCTTAACCGGGACTCACAGCGGGGGCACTGAAGCTTTCTTT,CSLTGTHSGGTEAFF
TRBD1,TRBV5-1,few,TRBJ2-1,TGCGCCAGCAGGCGGGGACAGGGGGCCTTCAATGAGCAGTTCTTC,CASRRGQGAFNEQFF
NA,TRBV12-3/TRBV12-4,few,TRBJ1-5,TGTGCCAGCAGTTTACACCAACCTAGGGCTGTGGGCAATCAGCCCCAGCATTTT,CASSLHQPRAVGNQPQHF
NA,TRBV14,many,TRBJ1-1,TGTGCCAGCAGCGTGATCACTGAAGCTTTCTTT,CASSVITEAFF
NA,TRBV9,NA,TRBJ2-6,TGTGCCAGCAGCGTTGGAGGGGGGCCCTCTGGGGCCAACGTCCTGACTTTC,CASSVGGGPSGANVLTF
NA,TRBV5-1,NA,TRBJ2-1,TGCGCCAGCAGCTTGGGGTTAATTTCCTACAATGAGCAGTTCTTC,CASSLGLISYNEQFF
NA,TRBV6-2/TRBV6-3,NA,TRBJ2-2,TGTGCCAGCAGCCTAATCGGGACTCCCGCTGGCGGGGAGCTGTTTTTT,CASSLIGTPAGGELFF
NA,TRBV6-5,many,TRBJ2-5,TGTGCCAGCAGTTACCGAATCGGTGGGGGGAGGATAGAGACCCAGTACTTC,CASSYRIGGGRIETQYF
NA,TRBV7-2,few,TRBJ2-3,TGTGCCAGCAGCTTAGCGGGCTTAGTTCGACGATCAAATACGCAGTATTTT,CASSLAGLVRRSNTQYF
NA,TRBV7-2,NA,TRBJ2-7,TGTGCCAGCAGCTTACGGAACGAGCAGTACTTC,CASSLRNEQYF
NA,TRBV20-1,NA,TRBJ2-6,TGCGGGGGTACTGGGGCCAACGTCCTGACTTTC,CGGTGANVLTF
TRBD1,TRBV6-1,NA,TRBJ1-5,TGTGCCAGCAGGAGGGGGACAGGGGACAATCAGCCCCAGCATTTT,CASRRGTGDNQPQHF
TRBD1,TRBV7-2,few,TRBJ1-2,TGTGCCAGCAGCTTAGTTTCAGGGGGGAATGGCTACACCTTC,CASSLVSGGNGYTF
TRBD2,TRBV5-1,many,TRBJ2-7,TGCGCCAGCAGCTTGGCCGCTAGCGGATACGAGCAGTACTTC,CASSLAASGYEQYF
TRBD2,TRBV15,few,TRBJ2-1,TGTGCCACCAGCAGAGGGTCAGGCGGGGGGCGATACAATGAGCAGTTCTTC,CATSRGSGGGRYNEQFF
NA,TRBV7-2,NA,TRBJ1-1,TGTGCCAGCTTTGCCTGGAGTCGGAGCACTGAAGCTTTCTTT,CASFAWSRSTEAFF
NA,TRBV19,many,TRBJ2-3,TGTGCCAGTACGGGGAGCTATAATACGCAGTATTTT,CASTGSYNTQYF
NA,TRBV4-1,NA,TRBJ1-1,TGCGCCAGCAGCCCGGTGAATGAGGGGACTGAAGCTTTCTTT,CASSPVNEGTEAFF
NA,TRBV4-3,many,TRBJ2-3,TGCGCCAGCAGCCAAGCACGGGACCTACAAGGGGGGACAGATACGCAGTATTTT,CASSQARDLQGGTDTQYF
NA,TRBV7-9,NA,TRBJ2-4,TGTGCCAGCAGCCCGCTGCTCGGGTCAGCCAAAAACATTCAGTACTTC,CASSPLLGSAKNIQYF
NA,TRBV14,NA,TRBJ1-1,TGTGCCAGCAGCCAAGGTCCGGGAATGAACACTGAAGCTTTCTTT,CASSQGPGMNTEAFF
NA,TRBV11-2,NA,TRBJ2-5,TGTGCCAGCAGCTCAACCAAATTACGGGAGACCCAGTACTTC,CASSSTKLRETQYF
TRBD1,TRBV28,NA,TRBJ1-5,TGTGCCAGCAGTAGGGACAGGGAGCTTCAGCCCCAGCATTTT,CASSRDRELQPQHF
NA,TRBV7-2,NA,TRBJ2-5,TGTGCCAGCAGCTTAAGTAGTAAGGCGACCCAGTACTTC,CASSLSSKATQYF
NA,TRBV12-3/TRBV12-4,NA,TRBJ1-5,TGTGCCAGCAGTTTGGAGGGAGCTTCTCAGCCCCAGCATTTT,CASSLEGASQPQHF
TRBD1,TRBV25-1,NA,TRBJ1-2,TGTGCCAGCAGTGGGGACAGGGGGCAAAGATTTGGCTATGGCTACACCTTC,CASSGDRGQRFGYGYTF
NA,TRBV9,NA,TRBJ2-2,TGTGCCAGCAGCGTAGCTGGAGGGCGGGACACCGGGGAGCTGTTTTTT,CASSVAGGRDTGELFF
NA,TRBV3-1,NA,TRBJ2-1,TGTGCCAGCGGGGGCGGGACTTCATTCTACAATGAGCAGTTCTTC,CASGGGTSFYNEQFF
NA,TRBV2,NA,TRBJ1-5,TGTGCCAGCAGTGAGGGCGTGGTGAGCAATCAGCCCCAGCATTTT,CASSEGVVSNQPQHF
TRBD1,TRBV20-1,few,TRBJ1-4,TGCAGTGCTAGAGATGGACAGGGAGGAGAAAAACTGTTTTTT,CSARDGQGGEKLFF
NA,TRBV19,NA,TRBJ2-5,TGTGCCAGTACCAATGGGGCGGAAGAGACCCAGTACTTC,CASTNGAEETQYF
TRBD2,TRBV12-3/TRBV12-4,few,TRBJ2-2,TGTGCCAGCAGTTCGACGACGGGAGGCACCGGGGAGCTGTTTTTT,CASSSTTGGTGELFF
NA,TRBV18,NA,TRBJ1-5,TGTGCCAGCTCATCAAGGAACTCAGGGATCAATCAGCCCCAGCATTTT,CASSSRNSGINQPQHF
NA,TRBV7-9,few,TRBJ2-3,TGTGCCAGCAGCACCAGGTCCGGAGCCACAGATACGCAGTATTTT,CASSTRSGATDTQYF
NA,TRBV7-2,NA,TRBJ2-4,TGTGCCAGCAGCTTAGAACTAGCCAAAAACATTCAGTACTTC,CASSLELAKNIQYF
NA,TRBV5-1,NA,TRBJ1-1,TGCGCCAGCAGCTTGGGACCCCCGACGCAGGGAGTGAACACTGAAGCTTTCTTT,CASSLGPPTQGVNTEAFF
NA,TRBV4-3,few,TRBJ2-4,TGCGCCAGCAGCCAAGCAGGCCAAAACATTCAGTACTTC,CASSQAGQNIQYF
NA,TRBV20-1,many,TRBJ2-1,TGCAGTGCTATGGGGGGGGCTGTCTACAATGAGCAGTTCTTC,CSAMGGAVYNEQFF
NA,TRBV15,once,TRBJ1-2,TGTGCCACCAATTCGAAGACGGGAGCGACCTATGGCTACACCTTC,CATNSKTGATYGYTF
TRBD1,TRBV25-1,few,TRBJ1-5,TGTGCCAGCAGCAGGGGGAGAGAGCAGCCCCAGCATTTT,CASSRGREQPQHF
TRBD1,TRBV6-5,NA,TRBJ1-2,TGTGCCAGCAGTTACGGCGGACAGGCAACAGCTAACTATGGCTACACCTTC,CASSYGGQATANYGYTF
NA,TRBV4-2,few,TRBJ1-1,TGTGCCAGCAGCCAAGAGGAGTTTATCGGGGGAACGAACACTGAAGCTTTCTTT,CASSQEEFIGGTNTEAFF
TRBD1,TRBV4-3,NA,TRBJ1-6,TGCGCCAGCAGCCAAGGGCCCCCCGGGACAGACTTTTCACCCCTCCACTTT,CASSQGPPGTDFSPLHF
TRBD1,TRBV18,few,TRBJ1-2,TGTGCCAGCTCACCCGACAGGGGACGTGGCTACACCTTC,CASSPDRGRGYTF